This TCR beta chain was documented in a study of cytomegalovirus exposure and HLA in healthy donors. Study information: The use of the same platform for the 95 to 150 validation repertoires and the 650 to 850 first-cohort repertoires was reported by a later analysis.

After removal of 6 bases from V and 4 bases from J, the junction contained 9 bases not matched to a gene. The CDR3 runs to 16 residues. Germline assignment: CDR1 ENHRY and CDR2 SYGVKD. Study-wide results and limits: Researchers reported that a few CMV-associated chains were confirmed in vitro as CMV antigen-specific.

Points on this clone: Its antigen remains unidentified.

Sequenced by immunoSEQ multiplex PCR; TCRdb stores in-frame clones only, minus some. Here the sample spans about 78,000 clones, 95% to 97% being singletons. Sequencing used PBMCs. This TCR came from a man between 18 and 35 years old in good health and CMV-seropositive. The V call is TRBV10-3, the J call TRBJ2-2; 9 positions agree with TRBD2. The CDR3 sequence: CAISKGTSSSTGELFF. The CDR3 nucleotides are TGTGCCATCAGCAAAGGGACTAGCTCCTCCACCGGGGAGCTGTTTTTT.